Sequencing of this T cell receptor (beta chain) was carried out in a study of T cells in Graves' hyperthyroidism and ophthalmopathy. In germline, CDR1 is ENHRY, CDR2 SYGVKD. V was clipped by 0 bases and J by 2 bases, with 7 bases between them. The CDR3 has 14 amino acids. This clonotype has at least ten counts. Lactation, pregnancy, other autoimmune disease or uncontrolled infection led to exclusion of patients. RNA transcripts provided the source from which TCR beta CDR3 regions were amplified. Researchers ran a first-round RT-PCR on the TCR CDR3 using the HTBI primer set. TCRdb analysed the multiplex PCR reads with MiXCR anew, one entry per CDR3 protein. The data show approximately 870,000 distinct CDR3 sequences, with around 39% seen just once and more than 7% held by the top ten.

The rearrangement uses TRBV10-3 and TRBJ2-5; a possible D gene is TRBD2 (5 bases). The source is a man between 18 and 35 years old with Graves' hyperthyroidism. What was sequenced was blood. This chain's CDR3 is CAISESGRQETQYF. In DNA, the CDR3 is TGTGCCATCAGTGAGTCAGGGAGACAAGAGACCCAGTACTTC.